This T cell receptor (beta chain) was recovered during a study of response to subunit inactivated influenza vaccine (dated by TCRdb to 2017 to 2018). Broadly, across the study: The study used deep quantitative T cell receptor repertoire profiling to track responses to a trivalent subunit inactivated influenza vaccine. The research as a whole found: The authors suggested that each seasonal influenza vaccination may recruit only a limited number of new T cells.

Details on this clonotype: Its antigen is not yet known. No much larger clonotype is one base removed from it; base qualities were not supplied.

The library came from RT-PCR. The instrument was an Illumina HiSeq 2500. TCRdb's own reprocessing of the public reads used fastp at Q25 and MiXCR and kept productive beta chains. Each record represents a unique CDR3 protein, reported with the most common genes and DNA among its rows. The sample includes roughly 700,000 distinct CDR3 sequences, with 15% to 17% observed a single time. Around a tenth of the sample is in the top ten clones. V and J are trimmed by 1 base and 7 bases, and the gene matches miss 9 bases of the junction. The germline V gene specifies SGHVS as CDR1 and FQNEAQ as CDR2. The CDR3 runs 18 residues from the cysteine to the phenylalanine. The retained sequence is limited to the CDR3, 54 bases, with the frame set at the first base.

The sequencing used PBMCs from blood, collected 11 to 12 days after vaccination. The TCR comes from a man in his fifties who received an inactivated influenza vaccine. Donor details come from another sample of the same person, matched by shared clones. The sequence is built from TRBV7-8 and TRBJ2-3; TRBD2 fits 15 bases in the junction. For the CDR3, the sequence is CASSLDGTSGGFSYTQYF. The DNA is TGTGCCAGCAGCTTAGACGGGACTAGCGGGGGGTTCAGTTATACGCAGTATTTT. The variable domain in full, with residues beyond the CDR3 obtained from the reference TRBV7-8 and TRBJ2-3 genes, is GAGVSQSPRYKVAKRGQDVALRCDPISGHVSLFWYQQALGQGPEFLTYFQNEAQLDKSGLPSDRFFAERPEGSVSTLKIQRTQQEDSAVYLCASSLDGTSGGFSYTQYFGPGTRLTVL.